Below, 3 T cell receptor beta chains from the same sample are listed, as sequenced in a study of radiotherapy plus CTLA-4 blockade in lung cancer. Assay used: immunoSEQ multiplex PCR; TCRdb lists only in-frame clones, some missing. There are 64,000 or so clones in the sample; around 68% occur only once, and approximately 8.6% lies in the top ten. The sequences come from peripheral blood, collected from a patient treated with radiotherapy plus ipilimumab. The receptors stem from a human donor with non-small cell lung cancer whose response to radiotherapy plus ipilimumab could not be evaluated.

This chain links TRBV30 with TRBJ2-3, with D possibly matching TRBD1 (6 bases). CDR3 length equals 15 residues. Germline values: CDR1 GTSNPN, CDR2 SVGIG (reference sequence). The V and J ends lost 0 bases and 5 bases respectively, with 15 bases between them. The CDR3 loop reads CAWSVSRGIEDTQYF. The CDR3 DNA follows: TGTGCCTGGAGTGTGTCCAGGGGTATTGAAGATACGCAGTATTTT.

This clone occurred a few times. CDR3 sequence reads: CASSRRIRDEQFF. CDR3 coding DNA: TGTGCCAGCAGCCGAAGAATACGGGATGAGCAGTTCTTC. V is TRBV7-2 and J is TRBJ2-1; D is ambiguous. Trimming cost V 5 bases and J 8 bases, with 13 bases left between them. CDR1 is SGHTA and CDR2 is FQGNSA in the germline V gene. The CDR3 length is 13 residues.

The V and J genes are TRBV4-1 and TRBJ2-5, with TRBD2 matching 7 bases. Germline V gene data show CDR1 as MGHRA and CDR2 as YSYEKL. CDR3 length equals 15 residues. With 0 bases clipped from V and 4 bases from J, the junction kept 5 bases outside the gene matches. The CDR3 loop reads CASSQDGAGVETQYF. Written as DNA, the CDR3 is TGCGCCAGCAGCCAAGATGGGGCGGGGGTAGAGACCCAGTACTTC.